The 3 T cell receptor beta chains below were found in one sample sequenced in a study of regulatory T cells in long-lasting Graves disease. Documented time point: newly diagnosed GD, antithyroid drugs for less than 3 months. Construction of the TCR library relied on RNA isolated from PBMCs. With iRepertoire HTBI primers and Arm-PCR of CDR3 regions, TCR beta libraries were built. TCRdb used MiXCR to reprocess the multiplex PCR reads, holding one entry per CDR3 protein. The table includes 200,000 to 250,000 distinct CDR3 sequences, around 20% detected once. This sample also appeared in a second study, on T cells in Graves' hyperthyroidism and ophthalmopathy.

The sequences come from peripheral blood mononuclear cells (PBMCs), collected at new diagnosis, from a patient treated with antithyroid drugs. The receptor set was obtained from a woman aged 25 to 45 with Graves disease.

This clonotype has at least ten counts. This chain joins TRBV19 and TRBJ1-1, with 10 bases identical to TRBD1. Trimming at V came to 4 bases and at J to 4 bases, leaving 3 bases not matched to a gene. The CDR3 has 14 residues. CDR1 is LNHDA and CDR2 is SQIVND in the germline V gene (reference sequence). The CDR3 sequence: CASSTDRGPTEAFF. Written as DNA, the CDR3 is TGTGCCAGTAGTACCGACAGGGGGCCCACTGAAGCTTTCTTT.

This clonotype was counted a few times. This rearrangement joins TRBV9 to TRBJ2-7, with TRBD1 identical over 9 bases. The CDR3 consists of 16 residues. Germline V gene data show CDR1 as SGDLS and CDR2 as YYNGEE. The trim removed 5 bases at V and 3 bases at J, leaving 12 bases unmatched. CDR3 nucleotides: TGTGCCAGCAGTGTCTCATGGACAGGGGACCTCTACGAGCAGTACTTC. Its protein product is CASSVSWTGDLYEQYF.

In regard to this clonotype: A read error may be the cause here, since a much bigger clone is one base away. The rearrangement links TRBV20-1 to TRBJ1-1; D is uncertain. The CDR3 is made up of 11 amino acids. Per germline, CDR1 DFQATT and CDR2 SNEGSKA (reference sequence). CDR3 in amino acids: CSAGTNTEALF. In DNA form, the CDR3 reads TGCAGTGCGGGAACGAACACTGAAGCTTTGTTT.